What follows are 19 T cell receptor beta chains derived from one specimen sequenced in a study of T cell responses to AZD1222 COVID-19 vaccine (dated by TCRdb to the early 2020s). The sample's time point label, decoded: baseline before first vaccination. To prepare the library, the immunoSEQ multiplex PCR assay was applied. TCRdb carries this immuneACCESS record with in-frame sequences only. Its versions omit some clonotypes, under half of them owing to an unresolved V gene in the studies checked, with the rest unexplained. The table for this sample lists around 110,000 clones; around 88% of them were counted only once. The ten largest clones add up to just over 9.5% of the sample. The sample here was peripheral blood, taken on day 0 of AZD1222 vaccination. Receptors were obtained from an adult in good health.

V is TRBV9 and J is TRBJ2-3, with D possibly matching TRBD2 (5 bases). CDR1 and CDR2 from the germline V gene are SGDLS and YYNGEE. Trimming pared 4 bases from V and 6 bases from J, leaving 12 bases between. CDR3 length equals 13 residues. CDR3 region: CASSPGGKDTQYF. The CDR3 DNA reads as TGTGCCAGCAGCCCCGGAGGCAAGGATACGCAGTATTTT.

This clone was detected once. The chain recombines TRBV4-2 with TRBJ2-6; D is unclear. The CDR3 consists of 16 residues. Trimming stripped 2 bases from V and 0 bases from J, with 8 bases between. CDR1 and CDR2 from the germline V gene are LGHNA and YNFKEQ. The chain's CDR3 is CASSQTRFSGANVLTF. CDR3 sequence (DNA): TGTGCCAGCAGCCAAACACGGTTCTCTGGGGCCAACGTCCTGACTTTC.

The chain links TRBV4-3 to TRBJ1-1; D is uncertain. Looked up from germline, CDR1 is LGHNA and CDR2 is YSLEER. CDR3 length equals 15 residues. Trimming removed 0 bases at V and 1 base at J, with 9 bases between. CDR3 protein: CASSQDLHRNTEAFF. The CDR3 DNA reads as TGCGCCAGCAGCCAAGATTTGCATCGGAACACTGAAGCTTTCTTT.

The CDR3 loop is CATSDPNPDEQYF. CDR3 sequence (DNA): TGTGCCACCAGTGATCCAAACCCCGACGAGCAGTACTTC. V is TRBV24-1 and J is TRBJ2-7; D is uncertain. CDR3 size: 13 residues. Germline lookup yields CDR1 KGHDR and CDR2 SFDVKD. The germline V and J ends were trimmed by 3 bases and 5 bases, with 10 bases remaining between them.

V usage is TRBV9 and J usage is TRBJ2-2; weak D call: TRBD2 (6 bases). The germline CDR1 and CDR2 sequences are SGDLS and YYNGEE. The CDR3 runs to 16 residues. Deletions cut 2 bases from V and 3 bases from J, with 14 bases between. The CDR3 region has the DNA TGTGCCAGCAGCGTTGGACGGGGGTGGGACACCGGGGAGCTGTTTTTT. Translation: CASSVGRGWDTGELFF.

The gene calls are TRBV30 and TRBJ1-2; 9 bases match TRBD1. CDR3 length equals 12 residues. CDR1 is GTSNPN and CDR2 is SVGIG in the germline V gene (reference sequence). CDR3: CPPPTGGNGYTF. The CDR3 nucleotides read TGTCCCCCTCCTACAGGGGGCAATGGCTACACCTTC. Filled out from reference TRBV30 and TRBJ1-2, the complete variable domain reads SQTIHQWPATLVQPVGSPLSLECTVEGTSNPNLYWYRQAAGRGLQLLFYSVGIGQISSEVPQNLSASRPQDRQFILSSKKLLLSDSGFYLCPPPTGGNGYTFGSGTRLTVV.

The V and J genes are TRBV30 and TRBJ2-7; possible D gene TRBD1, 5 bases. Trimming removed 1 base at V and 4 bases at J, with 11 bases between. CDR3 length: 13 amino acids. Germline lookup yields CDR1 GTSNPN and CDR2 SVGIG (reference sequence). The CDR3: CAWSDGASYEQYF. CDR3 DNA sequence: TGTGCCTGGAGTGATGGGGCGAGTTACGAGCAGTACTTC.

The chain has TRBV6-1 and TRBJ2-5, with TRBD2 identical over 9 bases. The CDR3 has 16 residues. The V segment lost 2 bases and the J segment 5 bases; nucleotides outside the gene matches: 9. CDR1 MNHNS and CDR2 SASEGT come from the germline V gene. The CDR3 nucleotides read TGTGCCAGCAGTGAATGGAATAGCGGGGGTTGGGAGACCCAGTACTTC. As protein: CASSEWNSGGWETQYF.

This clone occurred a few times. The chain links TRBV4-1 to TRBJ1-2, with 7 bases aligning to TRBD1. Germline CDR1 is MGHRA and CDR2 is YSYEKL. V dropped 2 bases and J dropped 8; count of bases not matched to a gene: 11. This CDR3 has 15 residues. CDR3 coding DNA: TGCGCCAGCAGCCAACAGACAGGGTCCCGGGAGGGCTACACCTTC. Translating it yields CASSQQTGSREGYTF.

The genes are TRBV28 and TRBJ1-6; D may be TRBD1 (5 bases). V lost 8 bases and J 10 bases, leaving 18 bases between the germline ends. The V gene's germline CDR1 is MDHEN and CDR2 SYDVKM. The CDR3 has 14 residues. CDR3 DNA sequence: TGTGCCAGCGATTTGGGGCAAGGGTTCTCACCCCTCCACTTT. Translating it yields CASDLGQGFSPLHF.

CDR3 protein: CASSPGTGALYYGYTF. For the CDR3, the DNA is TGCGCCAGCAGCCCTGGGACAGGGGCATTGTACTATGGCTACACCTTC. This chain links TRBV5-1 with TRBJ1-2; 10 nucleotides line up with TRBD1. V was clipped by 4 bases and J by 3 bases; unmatched bases: 9. The CDR3 extends over 16 amino acids. The germline gives CDR1 SGHRS, CDR2 YFSETQ.

The CDR3 spells CASSLIGGTPKGASYEQYF. The CDR3 region has the DNA TGTGCCAGCAGCTTAATAGGAGGGACACCCAAGGGGGCCTCCTACGAGCAGTACTTC. This chain uses TRBV7-2 with TRBJ2-7, with TRBD1 as a possible D gene (7 bases). Trimming stripped 2 bases from V and 0 bases from J, with 23 bases between. Germline V CDR1 and CDR2: SGHTA, FQGNSA. The CDR3 has 19 amino acids.

The V call is TRBV6-5, the J call TRBJ1-6, with D maybe TRBD1 (5 bases). Germline V gene lookup returns CDR1 MNHEY and CDR2 SVGAGI. Trimming pared 8 bases from V and 9 bases from J, leaving 14 bases between. The CDR3 covers 13 residues. Written as DNA, the CDR3 is TGTGCCAGCGGGACTGACAGATTTTCACCCCTCCACTTT. It is translated as CASGTDRFSPLHF.

Only one count was recorded for this clone. The genes are TRBV7-9 and TRBJ2-5; D might be TRBD2 (5 bases). Germline CDR1 and CDR2: SEHNR and FQNEAQ (reference sequence). V lost 5 bases, J lost 2 bases, and 15 bases lay in between. CDR3 length: 15 amino acids. The CDR3 DNA follows: TGTGCCAGCAGCCCCGGAGGTTCCCAACAAGAGACCCAGTACTTC. Translating it yields CASSPGGSQQETQYF.

V is TRBV10-1 and J is TRBJ1-4; D may be TRBD1 (6 bases). This CDR3 has 14 amino acids. Germline CDR1 is WNHNN and CDR2 is SYGVQD (reference sequence). Trimming left V 6 bases short and J 11 bases short, with 19 bases between. The CDR3 loop reads CASRGERGFGKLFF. CDR3 in DNA: TGCGCCAGCAGGGGGGAGAGGGGGTTTGGGAAACTGTTTTTT.

This clone was detected only a few times. The rearrangement uses TRBV27 and TRBJ2-7, with a possible D match to TRBD1 (6 bases). V shed 7 bases and J shed 3 bases, with 19 bases lying between them. This CDR3 contains 15 residues. Per germline, CDR1 MNHEY and CDR2 SMNVEV (reference sequence). The CDR3 DNA sequence: TGTGCCAGCACCCTACTTGGACAGCCCAACTACGAGCAGTACTTC. It encodes CASTLLGQPNYEQYF.

V is TRBV11-3 and J is TRBJ2-7, with D perhaps TRBD1 (6 bases). CDR3 length equals 15 residues. Looked up from germline, CDR1 is SGHNT and CDR2 is YENEEA. V was pared by 1 base and J by 3 bases, with 13 bases between. CDR3: CASSLGARQDYEQYF. In DNA form, the CDR3 reads TGTGCCAGCAGCTTAGGCGCGAGACAGGACTACGAGCAGTACTTC.

The chain links TRBV28 to TRBJ1-3, with D perhaps TRBD1 (6 bases). This CDR3 has 15 amino acids. Germline-derived CDR1 and CDR2 are MDHEN and SYDVKM. The germline V and J ends were trimmed by 5 bases and 0 bases, with 11 bases remaining between them. The CDR3 DNA reads as TGTGCCAGCAGTCCCCCGGGACACTCTGGAAACACCATATATTTT. This sequence encodes CASSPPGHSGNTIYF.

V and J are TRBV30 and TRBJ1-2; 9 bases fit TRBD1. CDR1 GTSNPN and CDR2 SVGIG come from the germline V gene (reference sequence). The CDR3 length is 11 residues. After removal of 8 bases from V and 4 bases from J, the junction contained 2 bases not matched to a gene. CDR3 nucleotides: TGTGCCCGGACAGGGGCCTATGGCTACACCTTC. This sequence encodes CARTGAYGYTF.